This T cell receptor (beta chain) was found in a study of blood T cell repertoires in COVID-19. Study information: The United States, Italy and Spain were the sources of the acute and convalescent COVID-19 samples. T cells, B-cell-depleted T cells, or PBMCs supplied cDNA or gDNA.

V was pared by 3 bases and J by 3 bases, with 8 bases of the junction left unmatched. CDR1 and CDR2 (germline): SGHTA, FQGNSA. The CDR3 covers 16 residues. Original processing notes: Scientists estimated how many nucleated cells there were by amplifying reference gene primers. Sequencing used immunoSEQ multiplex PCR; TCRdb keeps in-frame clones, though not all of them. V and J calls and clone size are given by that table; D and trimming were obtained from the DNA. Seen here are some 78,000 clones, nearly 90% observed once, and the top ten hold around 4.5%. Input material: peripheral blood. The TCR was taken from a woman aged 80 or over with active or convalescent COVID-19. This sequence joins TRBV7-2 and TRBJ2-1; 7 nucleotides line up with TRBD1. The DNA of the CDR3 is TGTGCCAGCAGCTTCCGGACAGGTCCTATCTACAATGAGCAGTTCTTC. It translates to CASSFRTGPIYNEQFF.